The rows below give T cell receptor beta chains drawn from one sample of a study of T cell responses to AZD1222 COVID-19 vaccine. Assay: immunoSEQ multiplex PCR; the TCRdb copy retains only in-frame clones and omits some. The sample gives about 60,000 clones, 60% to 85% of which show up once; about 3.5% is in the top ten. Sequences were derived from peripheral blood, sampled 28 days after the second AZD1222 dose. Receptors originate from an adult who received the AZD1222 COVID-19 vaccine. The CDR3 runs from the conserved cysteine through the conserved F or W. D genes are given only for firm matches. Size values are once, few and many counts, or a class for expanded clones, and some rows have none.

clone_size	v_call	j_call	d_call	cdr3_aa	cdr3_nt
-	TRBV3-1/TRBV3-2	TRBJ1-4	-	CASSHPHPTNEKLFF	TGTGCCAGCAGCCACCCCCACCCAACTAATGAAAAACTGTTTTTT
-	TRBV25-1	TRBJ2-5	-	CASGGGWETQYF	TGTGCCAGCGGCGGAGGGTGGGAGACCCAGTACTTC
-	TRBV19	TRBJ2-2	-	CASSDLQGRPGELFF	TGTGCCAGTAGTGACTTACAGGGGAGGCCCGGGGAGCTGTTTTTT
-	TRBV7-2	TRBJ1-5	-	CASSLGGGVGQPQHF	TGTGCCAGCAGCTTAGGCGGCGGGGTCGGTCAGCCCCAGCATTTT
-	TRBV28	TRBJ1-2	-	CASSQPWAGDYGYTF	TGTGCCAGCAGCCAGCCTTGGGCAGGGGACTATGGCTACACCTTC
few	TRBV11-2	TRBJ2-5	-	CASGPGNQETQYF	TGTGCCAGCGGCCCAGGGAACCAAGAGACCCAGTACTTC
few	TRBV7-8	TRBJ2-5	-	CASSLGLLTQYF	TGTGCCAGCAGCCTCGGCCTTTTGACCCAGTACTTC
-	TRBV19	TRBJ1-5	-	CASSIQGYQPQHF	TGTGCCAGTAGTATACAGGGTTATCAGCCCCAGCATTTT
-	TRBV5-5	TRBJ2-1	-	CASSLVDRNNEQFF	TGTGCCAGCAGCTTGGTCGACAGAAACAATGAGCAGTTCTTC
-	TRBV25-1	TRBJ1-2	-	CASSTTGGYGYTF	TGTGCCAGCAGCACGACAGGCGGGTATGGCTACACCTTC
-	TRBV6-6	TRBJ2-7	-	CASSRGGYEQYF	TGTGCCAGCAGCCGAGGGGGCTACGAGCAGTACTTC
-	TRBV5-4	TRBJ2-5	TRBD2	CASSRGGLAGGQETQYF	TGTGCCAGCAGCCGAGGAGGGTTAGCGGGGGGCCAAGAGACCCAGTACTTC
once	TRBV7-2	TRBJ2-1	TRBD2	CASSLSGGIYNEQFF	TGTGCCAGCAGCTTAAGCGGGGGCATTTACAATGAGCAGTTCTTC
-	TRBV12-3/TRBV12-4	TRBJ2-7	TRBD1	CASSTGTGGRQYF	TGTGCCAGCAGCACGGGGACAGGGGGCCGGCAGTACTTC
-	TRBV5-5	TRBJ1-4	-	CASSLAPSGTDLEKLFF	TGTGCCAGCAGCTTGGCCCCGAGTGGGACTGACCTAGAAAAACTGTTTTTT
-	TRBV10-3	TRBJ2-3	TRBD1	CAISEPQGVADTQYF	TGTGCCATCAGTGAGCCACAGGGGGTAGCAGATACGCAGTATTTT
-	TRBV11-2	TRBJ2-5	TRBD1	CASSLGTGEETQYF	TGTGCCAGCAGCTTAGGAACAGGGGAAGAGACCCAGTACTTC
-	TRBV5-1	TRBJ2-3	TRBD1	CASSRGTGDPSTDTQYF	TGCGCCAGCAGCAGGGGGACAGGGGATCCCAGCACAGATACGCAGTATTTT
-	TRBV5-5	TRBJ2-6	-	CASSLEGLDSGANVLTF	TGTGCCAGCAGCTTGGAAGGTCTTGACTCTGGGGCCAACGTCCTGACTTTC
-	TRBV5-1	TRBJ2-1	TRBD1	CASSLDRQGAGEQFF	TGCGCCAGCAGCTTGGATCGGCAGGGGGCGGGTGAGCAGTTCTTC
-	TRBV18	TRBJ2-3	TRBD1	CASSPGQARHTDTQYF	TGTGCCAGCTCACCAGGACAGGCCCGTCACACAGATACGCAGTATTTT
-	TRBV18	TRBJ1-6	TRBD1	CASSERQGSSPLHF	TGTGCCAGCTCCGAGCGACAGGGAAGTTCACCCCTCCACTTT
-	TRBV4-3	TRBJ1-5	-	CASSQVLQGTQPQHF	TGCGCCAGCAGCCAAGTTTTGCAGGGTACTCAGCCCCAGCATTTT
-	TRBV19	TRBJ1-1	-	CASSIGGIEAFF	TGTGCCAGTAGTATAGGGGGCATTGAAGCTTTCTTT
-	TRBV11-1	TRBJ2-1	TRBD2	CASSQTSGGDYNEQFF	TGTGCCAGCAGCCAGACTAGCGGGGGTGACTACAATGAGCAGTTCTTC
-	TRBV3-1/TRBV3-2	TRBJ2-5	TRBD2	CASSHSGFGGETQYF	TGTGCCAGCAGCCATTCTGGTTTCGGGGGGGAGACCCAGTACTTC
-	TRBV28	TRBJ1-4	-	CASSPGGEWEKLFF	TGTGCCAGCTCCCCCGGGGGCGAGTGGGAAAAACTGTTTTTT
once	TRBV7-9	TRBJ2-5	TRBD2	CAVQGSGGGDQETQYF	TGTGCCGTCCAAGGCTCCGGTGGGGGGGATCAAGAGACCCAGTACTTC
-	TRBV18	TRBJ2-2	-	CASSPPGPNTGELFF	TGTGCCAGCTCACCCCCAGGACCCAACACCGGGGAGCTGTTTTTT
-	TRBV12-3/TRBV12-4	TRBJ2-2	-	CVGGFRTGELFF	TGTGTGGGTGGGTTCCGCACCGGGGAGCTGTTTTTT
-	TRBV18	TRBJ1-2	-	CASSPPVGPGGYGYTF	TGTGCCAGCTCACCACCGGTAGGACCCGGGGGCTATGGCTACACCTTC
-	TRBV10-3	TRBJ1-1	-	CAIRPPGHSNTEAFF	TGTGCCATCAGGCCACCGGGACACTCGAACACTGAAGCTTTCTTT